This T cell receptor (beta chain) was retrieved from a study of identical twins. Study-wide results and caveats: Partial confounding of zero-insertion analyses by invariant MAIT and iNKT cells was possible. Conclusions relied on cross-sectional statistical analysis, not following the same donors.

TCRdb ran MiXCR on the 5' RACE reads and lists one entry per CDR3 protein. The sample shows some 760,000 distinct CDR3 sequences, 15% to 20% of them seen only once. The V end was cut by 6 bases, the J end by 8 bases, with 20 bases between. The CDR3 totals 15 residues. Per germline, CDR1 MNHEY and CDR2 SMNVEV (reference sequence). This clonotype has a handful of counts. Antigen unknown. This sample was also put to use in a study of T cells expressing NK-cell markers. That source adds: Underlying the TCR beta repertoires were sorted CD3+CD56+NKG2C+, CD3+CD56+NKG2C- and CD3+CD56-NKG2C+ T cells. Several experiments confined sorting to alpha-beta TCR T cells with an anti-gamma-delta TCR antibody.

This sequence joins TRBV27 and TRBJ2-1; either TRBD1 or TRBD2 may supply D (5 bases each). Sequencing input: PBMCs. This TCR came from a woman between 18 and 29 years old in good health. The chain's CDR3 is CASSRDPQSRDEQFF. DNA of the CDR3: TGTGCCAGCAGCCGGGACCCCCAGTCTCGGGATGAGCAGTTCTTC.